This entry concerns a single T cell receptor (beta chain). CDR3 length equals 14 residues. Germline CDR1 and CDR2: MNHNS and SASEGT. The data were obtained in a study of esophageal squamous cell carcinoma under preoperative chemotherapy. TCRdb analysed the PCR reads with MiXCR anew, one entry per CDR3 protein. The sample includes approximately 15,000 distinct CDR3 sequences, approximately 61% of them seen just once. This sample's time point: before preoperative PTX-NDP chemotherapy. This clonotype was obtained from a human donor with esophageal squamous cell carcinoma. The donor label of this sample is uncertain. This material was acquired from a patient given preoperative chemotherapy. The rearrangement uses TRBV6-1 and TRBJ2-4, with TRBD2 matching over 7 bases. The CDR3: CAGGAGRDGETQYF. The CDR3 coding sequence is TGTGCGGGGGGAGCGGGACGTGACGGAGAGACTCAGTACTTC.